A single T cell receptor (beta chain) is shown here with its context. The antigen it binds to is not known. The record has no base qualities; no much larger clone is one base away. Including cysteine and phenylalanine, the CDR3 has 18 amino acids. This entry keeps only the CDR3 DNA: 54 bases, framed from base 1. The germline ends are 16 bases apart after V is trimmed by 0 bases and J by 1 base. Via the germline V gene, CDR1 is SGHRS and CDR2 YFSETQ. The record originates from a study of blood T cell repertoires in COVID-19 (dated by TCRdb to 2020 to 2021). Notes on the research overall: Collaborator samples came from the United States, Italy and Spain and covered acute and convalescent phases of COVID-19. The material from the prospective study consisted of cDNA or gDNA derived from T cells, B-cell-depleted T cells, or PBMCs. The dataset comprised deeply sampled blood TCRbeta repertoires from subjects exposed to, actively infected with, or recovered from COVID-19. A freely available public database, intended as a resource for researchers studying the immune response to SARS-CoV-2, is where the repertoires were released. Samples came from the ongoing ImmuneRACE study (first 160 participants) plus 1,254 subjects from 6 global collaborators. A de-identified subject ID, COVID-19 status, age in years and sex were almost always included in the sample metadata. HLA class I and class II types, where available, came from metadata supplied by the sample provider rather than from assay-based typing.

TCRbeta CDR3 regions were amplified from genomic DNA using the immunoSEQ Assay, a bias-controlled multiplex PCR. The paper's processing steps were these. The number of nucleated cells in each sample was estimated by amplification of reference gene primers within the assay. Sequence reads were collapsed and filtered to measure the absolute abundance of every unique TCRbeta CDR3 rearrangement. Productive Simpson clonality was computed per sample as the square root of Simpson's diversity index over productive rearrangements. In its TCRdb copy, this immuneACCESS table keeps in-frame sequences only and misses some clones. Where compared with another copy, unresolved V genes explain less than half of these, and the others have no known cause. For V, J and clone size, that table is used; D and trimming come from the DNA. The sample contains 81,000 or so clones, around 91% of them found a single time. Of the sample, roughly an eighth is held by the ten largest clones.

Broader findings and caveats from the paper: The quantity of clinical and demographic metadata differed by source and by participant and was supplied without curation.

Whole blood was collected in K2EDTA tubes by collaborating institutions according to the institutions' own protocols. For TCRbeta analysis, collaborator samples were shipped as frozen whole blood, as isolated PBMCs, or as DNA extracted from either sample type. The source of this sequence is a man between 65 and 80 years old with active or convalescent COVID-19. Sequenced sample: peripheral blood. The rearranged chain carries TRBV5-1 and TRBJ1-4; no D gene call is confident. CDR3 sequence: CASSLAPFFQETNEKLFF. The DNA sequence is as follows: TGCGCCAGCAGCTTGGCCCCGTTTTTCCAGGAAACTAATGAAAAACTGTTTTTT.